The rows below give T cell receptor beta chains drawn from one sample of a study of human T cells and chemical hapten exposure. MiXCR was run by TCRdb on the RACE reads, yielding one entry per CDR3 protein. The data contain 250,000 or so distinct CDR3 sequences, approximately 8.6% of them singletons. Specimen: whole blood, collected in connection with sensitization to the hapten diphenylcyclopropenone (DPC). The origin of the receptors is a woman between 40 and 55 years old with alopecia areata. Some clones in this sample may be carry-over from other donors' samples. Both conserved end residues are part of each CDR3. A D gene is named only where the DNA matches it firmly. Rows give clone size only sometimes, using once, few, many, or a class for an expanded clone.

abundance	d_gene	v_gene	j_gene	CDR3nt	CDR3aa
many	TRBD1	TRBV10-3	TRBJ1-2	TGTGCCCACGGGGAAGGACAGGCTTATGGCTACACCTTC	CAHGEGQAYGYTF
many	NA	TRBV14	TRBJ2-7	TGTGCCAGCAGCCGAGTCCCCTACGAGCAGTACTTC	CASSRVPYEQYF
NA	TRBD2	TRBV7-9	TRBJ2-2	TGTGCCAGCAGCCGCAAGGGACTAGCAGTCACCGGGGAGCTGTTTTTT	CASSRKGLAVTGELFF
NA	NA	TRBV3-1	TRBJ1-2	TGTGCCAGCAGCCAAGAGATCGGCGGCTACACCTTC	CASSQEIGGYTF
NA	NA	TRBV3-1	TRBJ2-7	TGTGCCAGCAGCCAAGAGCGGGGGCTCAGCGTCGAGCAGTACTTC	CASSQERGLSVEQYF
NA	NA	TRBV7-9	TRBJ2-2	TGTGCCAGCAGCTTACCCGACCCAGGGGAGCTGTTTTTT	CASSLPDPGELFF
many	NA	TRBV10-3	TRBJ2-3	TGTGCCATCAGTGGGGGGGGGCGCACAGATACGCAGTATTTT	CAISGGGRTDTQYF
few	NA	TRBV15	TRBJ1-1	TGTGCCACCAGCAGGCTCAGAGCTGAAGCTTTCTTT	CATSRLRAEAFF
few	NA	TRBV6-5	TRBJ2-1	TGTGCCAGCAGGGAAGGGGGGGCCTACAATGAGCAGTTCTTC	CASREGGAYNEQFF
NA	NA	TRBV4-2	TRBJ1-2	TGTGCCAGCAGCCAAGACAGGGACTATGGCTACACCTTC	CASSQDRDYGYTF
few	TRBD2	TRBV4-1	TRBJ2-2	TGCGCCAGCAGCCAGCCTCTAGCGGGGTCGAACACCGGGGAGCTGTTTTTT	CASSQPLAGSNTGELFF
few	NA	TRBV6-5	TRBJ1-6	TGTGCCAGCAGTTACAGTCCGTATAATTCACCCCTCCACTTT	CASSYSPYNSPLHF
few	NA	TRBV7-2	TRBJ2-1	TGTGCCAGCAGCCTGCCCCTCATAGGGCACAATGAGCAGTTCTTC	CASSLPLIGHNEQFF
NA	TRBD1	TRBV29-1	TRBJ2-3	TGCAGCGTGGTAGAGACCGGGACAGTAACCACAGATACGCAGTATTTT	CSVVETGTVTTDTQYF
NA	NA	TRBV7-3	TRBJ2-3	TGTGCCAGCAGCTTAATGCACGGAGGGGGCACAGATACGCAGTATTTT	CASSLMHGGGTDTQYF
many	NA	TRBV4-3	TRBJ1-1	TGCGCCAGCAGCCAAGAGGGGGGGGCGAACACTGAAGCTTTCTTT	CASSQEGGANTEAFF
few	TRBD1	TRBV3-1	TRBJ1-5	TGTGCCAGCAGCCAAAGACAGGGAGGTCAGCCCCAGCATTTT	CASSQRQGGQPQHF
NA	NA	TRBV11-1	TRBJ1-1	TGTGCCAGCAGCTTCTCCCTGAACACTGAAGCTTTCTTT	CASSFSLNTEAFF
few	NA	TRBV15	TRBJ1-1	TGTGCCACCAGCCCCGGCGACGTACGGGCTGAAGCTTTCTTT	CATSPGDVRAEAFF
few	NA	TRBV4-1	TRBJ2-7	TGCGCCAGCAGCCAAGGCCTCCTGGGTGGTACGTCCTACGAGCAGTACTTC	CASSQGLLGGTSYEQYF
few	TRBD1	TRBV15	TRBJ1-1	TGTGCCACCAGCAGATTCCCACAGGGGATCAACACTGAAGCTTTCTTT	CATSRFPQGINTEAFF
NA	NA	TRBV2	TRBJ1-1	TGTGCCAGCAGTGAAGTTATGGTTTCTGAAGCTTTCTTT	CASSEVMVSEAFF
many	TRBD1	TRBV29-1	TRBJ1-2	TGCAGCGTTGAAGATCCGGGACAGAACTATGGCTACACCTTC	CSVEDPGQNYGYTF
few	NA	TRBV15	TRBJ1-5	TGTGCCACCAGCAGAGACGGCAATCAGCCCCAGCATTTT	CATSRDGNQPQHF
NA	NA	TRBV4-2	TRBJ2-3	TGTGCCAGCAACTTGGGATCTGGGCCGCAGTATTTT	CASNLGSGPQYF
many	NA	TRBV7-9	TRBJ1-4	TGTGCCAGCAGCTTGACGGGCGCAACTAATGAAAAACTGTTTTTT	CASSLTGATNEKLFF
NA	TRBD2	TRBV3-1	TRBJ2-5	TGTGCCAGCAGCCGGGCCCTAGCGGGAGGGCCATTGGAAGAGACCCAGTACTTC	CASSRALAGGPLEETQYF
NA	NA	TRBV30	TRBJ1-2	TGTGCCTGGTCCCGAGCTAACTATGGCTACACCTTC	CAWSRANYGYTF
once	TRBD1	TRBV19	TRBJ2-5	TGTGCCAGTAGTATAGGCCGGACAGGGTCGCAAGAGACCCAGTACTTC	CASSIGRTGSQETQYF
NA	TRBD1	TRBV5-1	TRBJ2-7	TGCGCCAGCAGCTTGGGGACAGGGGGCATCTACGAGCAGTACTTC	CASSLGTGGIYEQYF
NA	NA	TRBV29-1	TRBJ2-2	TGCAGCGCTAGAGCCACCGGGGAGCTGTTTTTT	CSARATGELFF
few	NA	TRBV7-9	TRBJ1-5	TGTGCCAGCAGCCCGGACGGCTATCAGCCCCAGCATTTT	CASSPDGYQPQHF
NA	NA	TRBV28	TRBJ1-1	TGTGCCAGCAGTCCCCCGGGGGCGGGGGCAAACACTGAAGCTTTCTTT	CASSPPGAGANTEAFF
few	NA	TRBV7-8	TRBJ1-5	TGTGCCAGCAGCTTAGCAGGGACCAATCAGCCCCAGCATTTT	CASSLAGTNQPQHF
NA	NA	TRBV7-2	TRBJ2-5	TGTGCCAGCAGCTTAGGCCCAGCACTTCAAGAGACCCAGTACTTC	CASSLGPALQETQYF
NA	TRBD2	TRBV3-1	TRBJ2-1	TGTGCCAGCAGCCCCCGTCGCGGGAGGGCCTACAATGAGCAGTTCTTC	CASSPRRGRAYNEQFF
few	NA	TRBV4-1	TRBJ2-1	TGCGCCAGCAGCCAGAGCTTGCAAACCCCGGGGTATGAGCAGTTCTTC	CASSQSLQTPGYEQFF
NA	NA	TRBV28	TRBJ2-4	TGTGCCAGCAGTTTAGGCGGCGAAAACATTCAGTACTTC	CASSLGGENIQYF
many	TRBD1	TRBV12-3/TRBV12-4	TRBJ1-1	TGTGCCAGCGGCTGGGAGGGGGCGGTCACTGAAGCTTTCTTT	CASGWEGAVTEAFF
NA	NA	TRBV7-8	TRBJ1-5	TGTGCCAGCAGCTTAGCGCCAGGGGCGGCCGCGCCCCAGCATTTT	CASSLAPGAAAPQHF
few	TRBD2	TRBV2	TRBJ2-4	TGTGCCAGCGGGCTGGCGGGAGCAGACATTCAGTACTTC	CASGLAGADIQYF
many	NA	TRBV5-1	TRBJ2-2	TGCGCCAGCAAGGCGGGTACCGAGAACACCGGGGAGCTGTTTTTT	CASKAGTENTGELFF
many	TRBD1	TRBV28	TRBJ1-3	TGTGCCAGCAGTCTTGACAGGGATTTCTCTGGAAACACCATATATTTT	CASSLDRDFSGNTIYF
NA	TRBD1	TRBV5-1	TRBJ1-2	TGCGCCAGCAGGACGACAGGGGGTGCTAACTATGGCTACACCTTC	CASRTTGGANYGYTF
NA	NA	TRBV7-2	TRBJ2-7	TGTGCCAGCAGCTTAGGACGGGGAATCTACGAGCAGTACTTC	CASSLGRGIYEQYF
few	NA	TRBV6-1	TRBJ1-2	TGTGCCAGCACCCCGGAGAGCCTCTATGGCTACACCTTC	CASTPESLYGYTF
many	NA	TRBV6-2/TRBV6-3	TRBJ2-1	TGTGCCAGCAGTTACGCCGGGCTTGAGCAGTTCTTC	CASSYAGLEQFF
many	NA	TRBV10-3	TRBJ2-3	TGTGCCATCAGTCTCACGGGGGCGGGATTCGCAGATACGCAGTATTTT	CAISLTGAGFADTQYF